One sample yielded the 8 T cell receptor beta chains listed below, sequenced in a study of blood T cell repertoires in COVID-19. Assay: immunoSEQ multiplex PCR; the TCRdb copy retains only in-frame clones and omits some. The table includes more than 150,000 clones, about three quarters detected once. Sequencing was carried out using peripheral blood. The receptors here all came from an elderly woman with active or convalescent COVID-19.

The chain couples TRBV27 to TRBJ1-2, with 7 nucleotides matching TRBD1. The J segment lost 4 bases and the V segment lost 4 bases, leaving 6 bases of the junction unmatched. The CDR3 runs 14 residues. Germline values: CDR1 MNHEY, CDR2 SMNVEV (reference sequence). CDR3 coding DNA: TGTGCCAGCAGTTCCCTGGACAGGCTCTATGGCTACACCTTC. Translation gives CASSSLDRLYGYTF.

The V and J genes are TRBV5-4 and TRBJ2-5; D may be TRBD2 (5 bases). Trimming stripped 0 bases from V and 5 bases from J, with 11 bases between. Germline lookup yields CDR1 SGHNT and CDR2 YYREEE (reference sequence). This CDR3 spans 14 amino acids. The CDR3 bases are TGTGCCAGCAGCTTGGGTGGCGGGTGGGAGACCCAGTACTTC. It codes for CASSLGGGWETQYF.

The chain links TRBV10-3 to TRBJ2-5, with no clear D. Germline V lookup: CDR1 ENHRY, CDR2 SYGVKD. The CDR3 is made up of 13 amino acids. V lost 2 bases to trimming and J lost 5 bases, with 9 bases between them. The CDR3 spells CAISEDSRETQYF. The CDR3 nucleotides are TGTGCCATCAGTGAGGACTCAAGGGAGACCCAGTACTTC.

The CDR3 DNA is TGTGCCAGCAGCTTGTTAGGGGGCCCTGCTTCCACTGAGCAGTACTTC. It translates to CASSLLGGPASTEQYF. V usage is TRBV5-6 and J usage is TRBJ2-7; 7 bases match TRBD1. The V gene end was trimmed by 1 base and the J gene end by 7 bases; junction bases not matched to a gene: 14. The germline CDR1 and CDR2 sequences are SGHDT and YYEEEE. The CDR3 contains 16 residues.

The rearrangement uses TRBV6-2 or TRBV6-3 and TRBJ2-5, with a tentative D call TRBD1 (6 bases). CDR1 and CDR2 (germline): MNHEY, SVGEGT. The CDR3 runs to 14 residues. Trimming took 2 bases from V and 5 from J, leaving 12 bases between them. CDR3 in amino acids: CASSYTGRRETQYF. As DNA, the CDR3 is TGTGCCAGCAGTTACACAGGGAGAAGGGAGACCCAGTACTTC.

The chain uses TRBV10-2 and TRBJ2-5; 7 positions match TRBD1. From germline, CDR1 is WSHSY and CDR2 SAAADI. J lost 5 bases, V lost 7 bases, and 7 bases had no gene match. This CDR3 comprises 13 residues. For the CDR3, the DNA is TGCGCCAGCATGATGACAGGGTCGGAGACCCAGTACTTC. Its protein is CASMMTGSETQYF.

The V call is TRBV5-1, the J call TRBJ1-4; tentative D call: TRBD1 (5 bases). CDR3 length: 14 residues. V was pared by 7 bases and J by 2 bases, with 12 bases between. CDR1 and CDR2 (germline): SGHRS, YFSETQ. In DNA form, the CDR3 reads TGCGCCAGCCGAGGGGCGGGGACTAATGAAAAACTGTTTTTT. Its translation: CASRGAGTNEKLFF.

The chain combines TRBV7-9 with TRBJ2-2, with 8 bases matching TRBD1. Germline loops: CDR1 SEHNR, CDR2 FQNEAQ (reference sequence). CDR3 length: 17 amino acids. Trimming at V came to 4 bases and at J to 3 bases, leaving 10 bases not matched to a gene. The CDR3 DNA is TGTGCCAGCAGCTACTTTCCCGGGACAGGCTACACCGGGGAGCTGTTTTTT. It is translated as CASSYFPGTGYTGELFF.